This TCR beta chain was identified in a study of T cells in localized non-small cell lung cancer. CDR3 length equals 14 residues. Trimming took 3 bases from V and 4 from J; bases not matched to a gene: 0. From germline, CDR1 is SGHNT and CDR2 YENEEA. Using immunoSEQ multiplex PCR, the repertoire was profiled, and TCRdb retains in-frame clones only, with some absent. The table has about 13,000 clones, 28% seen once. Study conclusions and caveats: There was higher T cell clonality in uninvolved adjacent lung than in tumor, and it was highest there. In the blood, greater T cell density corresponded to longer overall survival.

The table lists this clone with many counts. The antigen is not known. This chain uses TRBV11-3 with TRBJ2-2; 9 bases are shared with TRBD1. This receptor was taken from a female donor aged 60 or older with stage I lung adenocarcinoma. The sequencing here drew on lung tumor tissue, taken before any cancer treatment. CDR3 loop: CASSLTGGTGELFF. CDR3 sequence (DNA): TGTGCCAGCAGCTTGACAGGGGGCACCGGGGAGCTGTTTTTT. Drawing the rest from reference TRBV11-3 and TRBJ2-2, the complete variable domain is EAGVVQSPRYKIIEKKQPVAFWCNPISGHNTLYWYLQNLGQGPELLIRYENEEAVDDSQLPKDRFSAERLKGVDSTLKIQPAELGDSAVYLCASSLTGGTGELFFGEGSRLTVL.